The text below deals with one T cell receptor beta chain. Its target is not known. This record comes from a study of T cell repertoires in cytomegalovirus infection. Study observations and caveats: Clonotype analysis showed dominance of the ex vivo response by HLA-C-restricted CMV-specific TCR beta clonotypes. Identification of carriers of CMV plus the relevant HLA was achieved through cumulative public TCR beta family frequency.

TCRdb re-analysed the reads in MiXCR, keeping a single row per CDR3 protein. The top ten hold about 66% of the sample, which has approximately 70,000 distinct CDR3 sequences, 20% seen once. The CDR3 consists of 12 residues. Trimming at V came to 4 bases and at J to 8 bases, leaving 2 bases not matched to a gene. In germline, CDR1 is MGHRA, CDR2 YSYEKL. The chain combines TRBV4-1 with TRBJ1-2; 9 bases align to TRBD1. This sequence originates from a human donor in good health (CMV status not recorded). Some clones in this sample may be carry-over from other donors' samples. Sequenced material: CD8+ T cells from cultured PBMCs, taken from culture after CMV antigen stimulation. In DNA form, the CDR3 reads TGCGCCAGCAGCCCGGACAGGGGAGGCTACACCTTC. This encodes CASSPDRGGYTF.